The 15 T cell receptor beta chains below all came from one sample that was sequenced in a study of T cells in Graves' hyperthyroidism and ophthalmopathy. Regions amplified from RNA transcripts were the TCR beta CDR3 regions. TCR CDR3 underwent first-round RT-PCR with the HTBI primer set. MiXCR was run by TCRdb on the multiplex PCR reads, yielding one entry per CDR3 protein. In the table there are hundreds of thousands of distinct CDR3 sequences, around 26% of which are singletons. The sequenced sample consisted of blood. The receptors here all came from a woman between 40 and 50 years old with Graves' ophthalmopathy.

This clonotype was counted many times. The rearrangement uses TRBV13 and TRBJ1-2; possible D gene TRBD1, 6 bases. The V end lost 5 bases, the J end lost 5 bases, and 18 bases lay between the germline ends. Germline CDR1 is PRHDT and CDR2 is FYEKMQ (reference sequence). The CDR3 spans 15 residues. CDR3 in DNA: TGTGCCAGCAGCCTGGCCGCGGGGACAACATATGGCTACACCTTC. It codes for CASSLAAGTTYGYTF.

This clonotype has a count of ten or more. This chain links TRBV10-3 with TRBJ2-7; D uncertain. Trimming took 2 bases from V and 4 from J, leaving 3 bases between them. The germline V gene has CDR1 ENHRY and CDR2 SYGVKD. This CDR3 region has 11 residues. The CDR3 loop reads CAISERYEQYF. The CDR3 coding sequence is TGTGCCATCAGTGAGAGGTACGAGCAGTACTTC.

Ten or more counts support this clonotype. The J gene is TRBJ2-4, the V gene TRBV28; 12 bases are shared with TRBD2. The germline V gene has CDR1 MDHEN and CDR2 SYDVKM. The junction had 7 bases not matched to a gene; V was cut back by 4 bases and J by 9 bases. This CDR3 has 15 residues. The CDR3 bases are TGTGCCAGCAGTTCCCTAGCGGGAGGGCCGATCATTCAGTACTTC. Its translation is CASSSLAGGPIIQYF.

The gene calls are TRBV6-5 and TRBJ2-5, with 7 bases identical to TRBD2. V trimming: 0 bases; J trimming: 2 bases; junction bases outside the gene matches: 12. This CDR3 contains 18 residues. Per the germline V gene, CDR1 is MNHEY and CDR2 is SVGAGI. CDR3 loop: CASSYSAGLRRGQETQYF. CDR3 coding DNA: TGTGCCAGCAGTTACTCAGCGGGGCTGAGGCGGGGGCAAGAGACCCAGTACTTC.

The chain recombines TRBV18 with TRBJ2-2; TRBD1 is a possible D gene (6 bases). The CDR3 sequence is 14 residues long. Germline CDR1 is KGHSH and CDR2 is LQKENI. Trimming took 0 bases from V and 7 from J, leaving 9 bases between them. The DNA of the CDR3 is TGTGCCAGCTCACCACCGGCAGGGGTCGGGGAGCTGTTTTTT. Protein sequence: CASSPPAGVGELFF.

With regard to this clonotype: This clone may be a read error of a much larger clone one base away. The chain uses TRBV4-1 and TRBJ1-2; 7 bases fit TRBD1. CDR1 is MGHRA and CDR2 is YSYEKL in the germline V gene. The CDR3 runs to 15 residues. DNA of the CDR3: TGCGGCAGCAGCCCTCGGGACAGCCCGCACTATGGCTACACCTTC. Amino acids: CGSSPRDSPHYGYTF.

This clonotype was seen many times. The J gene is TRBJ1-2, the V gene TRBV5-1, with D tentatively TRBD1 (5 bases). The germline CDR1 and CDR2 sequences are SGHRS and YFSETQ. V was pared by 0 bases and J by 4 bases, with 10 bases between. The CDR3 consists of 14 residues. The CDR3 sequence is CASSLAQGGYGYTF. Here the CDR3 DNA reads TGCGCCAGCAGCTTGGCCCAGGGAGGCTATGGCTACACCTTC.

This clonotype was detected many times. This chain connects TRBV5-6 to TRBJ1-1; no clear D gene. V lost 2 bases to trimming and J lost 1 base, with 15 bases between them. Germline V CDR1 and CDR2: SGHDT, YYEEEE. The CDR3 contains 16 residues. CDR3 DNA: TGTGCCAGCAGCTTATGGACCCGAGGATGGAACACTGAAGCTTTCTTT. Amino acids: CASSLWTRGWNTEAFF.

The chain uses TRBV27 and TRBJ2-5; 8 nucleotides line up with TRBD2. CDR1 is MNHEY, CDR2 SMNVEV, per germline (reference sequence). The CDR3 is 15 residues long. Trimming cost V 3 bases and J 0 bases; bases outside gene matches: 3. CDR3 amino acids: CASSFKRGHQETQYF. CDR3 sequence (DNA): TGTGCCAGCAGTTTCAAGCGGGGGCACCAAGAGACCCAGTACTTC.

This clonotype has a count of ten or more. V usage is TRBV7-9 and J usage is TRBJ2-7; 7 nucleotides align to TRBD1. The CDR3 sequence is 15 residues long. After removal of 5 bases from V and 8 bases from J, the junction contained 15 bases not matched to a gene. The V gene's germline CDR1 is SEHNR and CDR2 FQNEAQ (reference sequence). The CDR3 spells CASSPQWDRPSKQYF. The CDR3 DNA follows: TGTGCCAGCAGCCCGCAGTGGGACAGACCTTCTAAGCAGTACTTC.

This clonotype has only a few counts. The gene calls are TRBV20-1 and TRBJ1-2; TRBD1 aligns across 7 bases. The ends lost 5 bases at V and 2 bases at J; junction bases unmatched: 8. The CDR3 totals 14 residues. The germline V gene encodes CDR1 DFQATT and CDR2 SNEGSKA (reference sequence). The CDR3, as DNA: TGCAGTGCTGATCGACAGGGATACAACTATGGCTACACCTTC. This codes for CSADRQGYNYGYTF.

This clonotype was counted a single time. Given a much more abundant clone one base away, this may be a read error. The genes are TRBV4-1 and TRBJ2-5; TRBD1 might be the D (5 bases). V was clipped by 3 bases and J by 5 bases, with 13 bases between them. The CDR3 contains 14 residues. Germline CDR1 MGHRA, CDR2 YSYEKL. The CDR3 nucleotides are TGCGCCAGCAGCCACGAGAGTGCAGGGGAGACCCAGTACTTC. Protein product: CASSHESAGETQYF.

This clonotype was detected many times. J is TRBJ2-7 and V is TRBV2, with 11 nucleotides matching TRBD2. V shed 6 bases, J shed 2 bases, and the junction held 6 bases outside the gene matches. CDR1 SNHLY and CDR2 FYNNEI come from the germline V gene. The CDR3 is made up of 15 amino acids. The CDR3 region is CASSAIAGGTYEQYF. The CDR3 region has the DNA TGTGCCAGCAGCGCAATAGCGGGAGGGACCTACGAGCAGTACTTC.

This clonotype has ten or more counts. CDR3 DNA: TGCGCCAGCAGCCTATCGATAGCGGGAGGGTACGGCGAGCAGTACTTC. Translating it yields CASSLSIAGGYGEQYF. The V and J genes are TRBV5-1 and TRBJ2-7; TRBD2 aligns across 11 bases. V lost 4 bases, J lost 6 bases, and 12 bases stayed unmatched. Per germline, CDR1 SGHRS and CDR2 YFSETQ. CDR3 length: 16 amino acids.

This clonotype was found many times. The chain joins TRBV5-1 to TRBJ2-7, with a possible D match to TRBD2 (5 bases). Germline V CDR1 and CDR2: SGHRS, YFSETQ. The CDR3 has 16 residues. Trimming took off 0 bases at V and 0 bases at J, with 13 bases between the two ends. The CDR3 DNA sequence: TGCGCCAGCAGCTTGGATAGCGCGTTCCGCTCCTACGAGCAGTACTTC. Its protein is CASSLDSAFRSYEQYF.